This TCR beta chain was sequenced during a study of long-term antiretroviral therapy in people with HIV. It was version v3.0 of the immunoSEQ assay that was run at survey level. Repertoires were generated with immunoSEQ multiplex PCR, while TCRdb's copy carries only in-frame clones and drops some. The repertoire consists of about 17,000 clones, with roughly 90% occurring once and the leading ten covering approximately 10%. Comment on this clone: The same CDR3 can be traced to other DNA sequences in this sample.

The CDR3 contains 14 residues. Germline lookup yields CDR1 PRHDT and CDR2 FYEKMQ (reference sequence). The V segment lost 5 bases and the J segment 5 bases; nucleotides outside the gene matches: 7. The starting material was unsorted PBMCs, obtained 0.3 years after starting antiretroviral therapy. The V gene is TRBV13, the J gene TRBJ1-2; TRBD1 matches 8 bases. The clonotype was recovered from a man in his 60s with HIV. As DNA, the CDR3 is TGTGCCAGCAGCAGAGACAGGGGAAGTTATGGCTACACCTTC. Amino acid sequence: CASSRDRGSYGYTF.